The source of this T cell receptor (beta chain) is a study of shared clonotypes between healthy human individuals. The wider study: A couple of women and a few men aged 18 to 49 served as donors.

Clones were sequenced by immunoSEQ multiplex PCR, and TCRdb holds only the in-frame ones, with some missing. The data hold around 510,000 clones, with roughly 95% observed a single time. Sequenced sample: naive CD4+ T cells sorted from blood. Subset denoted: CD45RA+ positively selected. The clonotype was recovered from a woman younger than 45 in good health.

This CDR3 is CASSGLAGTTDTQYF. The DNA of the CDR3 is TGTGCCAGCAGTGGACTAGCGGGAACCACAGATACGCAGTATTTT. V gene TRBV2 combines with J gene TRBJ2-3, with TRBD2 matching 11 bases. This CDR3 contains 15 residues. Per germline, CDR1 SNHLY and CDR2 FYNNEI. V lost 4 bases to trimming and J lost 2 bases; unmatched junction nucleotides: 2.